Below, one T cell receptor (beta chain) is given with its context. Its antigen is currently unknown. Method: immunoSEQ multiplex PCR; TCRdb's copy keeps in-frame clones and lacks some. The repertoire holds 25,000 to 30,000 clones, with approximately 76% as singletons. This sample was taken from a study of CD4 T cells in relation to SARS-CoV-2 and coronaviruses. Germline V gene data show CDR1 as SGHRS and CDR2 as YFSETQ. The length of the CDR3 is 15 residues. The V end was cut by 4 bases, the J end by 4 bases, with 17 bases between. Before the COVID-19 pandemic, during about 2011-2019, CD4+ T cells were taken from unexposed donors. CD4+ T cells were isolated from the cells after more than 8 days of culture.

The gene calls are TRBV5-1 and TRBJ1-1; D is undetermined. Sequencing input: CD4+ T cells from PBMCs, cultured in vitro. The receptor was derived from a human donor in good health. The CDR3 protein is CASSRSGGMGTEAFF. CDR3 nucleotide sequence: TGCGCCAGCAGCCGGTCGGGAGGGATGGGCACTGAAGCTTTCTTT.